This T cell receptor beta chain was retrieved from a study of CD4 T cells in relation to SARS-CoV-2 and coronaviruses. As for the study in general: ViraFEST: roughly ten-day antigen culture of PBMCs, then TCR beta CDR3 sequencing.

Notes on this clone: Its antigen remains unidentified.

Sequencing was performed with immunoSEQ multiplex PCR; in TCRdb, only in-frame clones are kept and a portion is missing. The data contain some 40,000 clones, about 80% of them singletons. General study findings and limits: No donor gave both pre-pandemic and post-infection samples.

Naive and memory CD4+ T cells came from enriched cryopreserved PBMCs. For approximately 10 days, around 100,000 sorted CD4+ cells grew with T cell-depleted PBMCs and CEF. Germline CDR1 is MNHEY and CDR2 is SVGAGI. This CDR3 is built from 15 residues. V was pared by 0 bases and J by 4 bases, with 6 bases of the junction left unmatched. The rearrangement uses TRBV6-5 and TRBJ2-7; 7 bases fit TRBD2. The receptor comes from an adult with COVID-19. Sequenced: naive CD4+ T cells from PBMCs, cultured in vitro. Subset in this sample: naive CD4+ T cells isolated by negative enrichment. The DNA of the CDR3 is TGTGCCAGCAGTTACTCTCGGACTAGTACGTACGAGCAGTACTTC. This gives the protein CASSYSRTSTYEQYF.